This TCR beta chain was identified during a study of blood T cell repertoires in COVID-19. Study summary: Specimens from acute and convalescent COVID-19 originated in the United States, Italy and Spain. The cDNA or gDNA used as material had been derived from T cells, B-cell-depleted T cells, or PBMCs.

CDR1 SGHRS and CDR2 YFSETQ come from the germline V gene. The V end lost 3 bases, the J end lost 3 bases, and 9 bases lay between the germline ends. This CDR3 is 13 amino acids long. In the authors' workflow: Amplification of reference gene primers was used by the study to estimate nucleated cell counts. Repertoires were generated with immunoSEQ multiplex PCR, while TCRdb's copy carries only in-frame clones and drops some. Clone size and the V and J calls come from that table; the DNA yielded D and trimming. The table records around 110,000 clones, roughly four fifths of them present only once. The sequence was collected from a man aged 65 to 85 with active or convalescent COVID-19. The material sequenced was peripheral blood. This sequence joins TRBV5-1 and TRBJ1-2; D may be TRBD1 (5 bases). CDR3 region: CASSSQGDYGYTF. CDR3 in DNA: TGCGCCAGCAGCTCGCAGGGTGACTATGGCTACACCTTC. Variable domain in full (rest from reference TRBV5-1 and TRBJ1-2): KAGVTQTPRYLIKTRGQQVTLSCSPISGHRSVSWYQQTPGQGLQFLFEYFSETQRNKGNFPGRFSGRQFSNSRSEMNVSTLELGDSALYLCASSSQGDYGYTFGSGTRLTVV.